This TCR beta chain was identified during a study of T cells after yellow fever vaccination (dated by TCRdb to between 2018 and 2020). For context, the study as a whole: The SMART-Seq v4 Ultra Low Input RNA kit was used to prepare libraries from fractions with low cell numbers. To track T-cell clones before and after primary and booster YFV17D yellow fever vaccination, bulk TCR alpha and beta repertoires were sequenced longitudinally. Two healthy male donors, one aged 18 to 30 and one aged 30 to 40 years, made up the cohort. Bulk PBMC replicates and cell subsets were isolated from blood drawn at multiple timepoints before and after both primary and secondary immunization.

The label giving this sample's treatment or condition can be read as: live attenuated yellow fever vaccine strain. A standard Ficoll-Paque protocol was used to isolate PBMCs from peripheral blood. Epitope-specific CD8 T cells were sorted using a dextramer loaded with the yellow fever NS4B epitope peptide, with anti-CD3 and anti-CD8 staining. RNA was extracted with TriZol from bulk PBMCs, CD4 and CD8 fractions, and dextramer-positive and dextramer-negative fractions. Taken from the germline V gene, the CDR1 and CDR2 loops are MGHRA and YSYEKL. From cysteine to phenylalanine, the CDR3 is 14 amino acids long. Kept here is only the CDR3 DNA, which spans 42 bases and is read in frame from base 1. Trimming at the junction amounts to 4 bases on V and 4 bases on J, and the germline ends lie 13 bases apart. Points on this clonotype: Per-base qualities were not stored, and no clone one base away is much larger.

Summary of the overall study and its limitations: Only two donors were included in the study, so the extent to which the findings can be generalized is limited. Computational filtering was needed because FACS-sorted repertoires could contain abundant contaminating clonotypes from the bulk population. Compared with the primary T-cell response, the secondary T-cell response was weaker but faster, peaking on day 5 rather than day 15. After the booster, most clones that had expanded after primary vaccination were detected again (roughly 96% of CD4 and around nine tenths of CD8), suggesting broad maintenance of memory. A small fraction of clonotypes showed up in both the CD4 and CD8 compartments, probably as a result of convergent recombination.

TCR cDNA was synthesized by 5'RACE template switching, through which a universal primer site and unique molecular identifiers were introduced. Priming of cDNA synthesis was performed from both the TCR alpha and TCR beta constant segments. Libraries were amplified in two PCR steps, with sample barcodes and sequencing adapters added in the second step. Sequencing of libraries was performed on Illumina HiSeq 2500 (2x100 bp) or NovaSeq (2x150 bp). The source study handled its data this way. Reads were demultiplexed and collapsed into UMI consensus sequences with MIGEC, and V(D)J alignment was performed with MiXCR. Using edgeR on replicate PBMC samples, clonotypes were called vaccine-responding if FDR was below 0.01 and the log2 fold change was above 5 up to day 15. Each bulk clonotype received a CD4 or CD8 identity based on whether the sequenced CD4 or CD8 repertoire contained that clonotype at higher abundance. NS4B-specific clonotypes were defined as those at least 10-fold enriched in dextramer-positive over dextramer-negative fractions; CD4-biased clonotypes were excluded. TCRdb reanalyzed the raw reads on its own, using fastp at Q25 for trimming and MiXCR for clone calling, and kept in-frame beta chains. Here each entry gathers all rows of one CDR3 protein and keeps the most common genes and DNA. The authors' filters were not applied to this entry. This sample has 50,000 to 65,000 distinct CDR3 sequences in its table, and less than 8% of those were observed once. 24% of the sample comes from the top ten.

The TCR originated in a man aged 18 to 29 who received the YFV17D yellow fever vaccine. Here the chain combines TRBV4-1 and TRBJ1-1, with TRBD1 as a weak D call on 5 bases. Sequencing used CD8+ T cells not binding an NS4B(214-222) dextramer, sorted from PBMCs, obtained about 49 days after the first yellow fever vaccination. The cell subset or site label here, explained by the study, means: NS4B epitope dextramer-negative CD8 T cells. The CDR3 in this case is CASSRPIGGTEAFF. The nucleotide sequence is TGCGCCAGCAGCCGACCCATTGGGGGCACTGAAGCTTTCTTT.